Below, 5 T cell receptor beta chains from the same sample are listed, as sequenced in a study of T cells in Graves' hyperthyroidism and ophthalmopathy. From RNA transcripts, TCR beta CDR3 regions were amplified. HTBI primers were employed in a first-round RT-PCR of the TCR CDR3. TCRdb processed the multiplex PCR reads anew with MiXCR; each CDR3 protein has one entry. Of approximately 700,000 distinct CDR3 sequences in the sample, 45% were seen once. Sequencing used peripheral blood or thyroid tissue (not recorded which). These receptors all come from an adult man with Graves' disease, either hyperthyroidism or ophthalmopathy (not recorded which).

In this sample, this clonotype turned up a few times. J is TRBJ1-2 and V is TRBV27, with 9 bases fitting TRBD1. Germline trimming cut 5 bases from V and 7 bases from J; bases unmatched to any gene: 14. CDR1 and CDR2 from the germline V gene are MNHEY and SMNVEV (reference sequence). The CDR3 spans 16 residues. The CDR3 DNA reads as TGTGCCAGCAGTCTCGCACCCTCCGGGACAGGGTCTGGCTACACCTTC. Residues: CASSLAPSGTGSGYTF.

The gene calls are TRBV20-1 and TRBJ2-7; maybe TRBD1 (5 bases). The CDR3 covers 12 residues. Between the trimmed V and J ends, which lost 3 bases and 7 bases, there was a span of 13 bases. CDR1 is DFQATT and CDR2 is SNEGSKA in the germline V gene (reference sequence). DNA of the CDR3: TGCAGTGCTAGGGTACAGGTCAGGGAGCAGTACTTC. The encoded protein is CSARVQVREQYF.

This chain joins TRBV12-3 or TRBV12-4 and TRBJ2-5; possibly TRBD2 for D (6 bases). V was shortened by 6 bases and J by 4 bases, with 12 bases between the two germline ends. The CDR3 length is 13 residues. CDR3: CASSPLATETQYF. CDR3 bases: TGTGCCAGCAGCCCACTAGCAACAGAGACCCAGTACTTC.

This clonotype has more than one count but fewer than ten. The chain combines TRBV7-8 with TRBJ2-2; 9 bases are a match to TRBD1. After removal of 2 bases from V and 7 bases from J, the junction contained 8 bases not matched to a gene. CDR1 is SGHVS, CDR2 FQNEAQ, per germline. CDR3 size: 16 residues. The CDR3 DNA follows: TGTGCCAGCAGCTTAAAAAGGACAGGGGAGGGCGGGGAGCTGTTTTTT. Translating gives CASSLKRTGEGGELFF.

This clonotype was counted between two and nine times. This sequence joins TRBV7-6 and TRBJ2-5; D not resolved. CDR3 length: 15 amino acids. V was pared by 5 bases and J by 2 bases, with 15 bases between. Germline loops: CDR1 SGHVS, CDR2 FNYEAQ. In nucleotides, the CDR3 is TGTGCCAGCAGCCTTAGGGCCCCGACACAAGAGACCCAGTACTTC. It is translated as CASSLRAPTQETQYF.